The T cell receptor (beta chain) described here comes from a study of T cell responses to AZD1222 COVID-19 vaccine. Findings of the study overall: Samples come after the peak T cell response, not at day 14. Donors skewed white British and female; clonal diversity was possibly underestimated. It was only a handful of AZD1222 recipients who were seropositive at baseline. CD4 TCRs associated with vaccination spanned spike, dominating at 160-218 and 743-854.

Concerning this clone itself: Its target is unknown.

V gave up 3 bases and J gave up 4 bases, with 11 bases separating them. CDR3 size: 13 residues. The V gene's germline CDR1 is SGHDT and CDR2 YYEEEE. This table comes from immunoSEQ multiplex PCR, and its TCRdb copy is limited to in-frame clones, with some not included. The profile shows around 66,000 clones, around nine tenths of them singletons. This receptor was obtained from an adult who received the MenACWY meningococcal vaccine as a control. This rearrangement joins TRBV5-6 to TRBJ2-7, with D perhaps TRBD2 (6 bases). The specimen was peripheral blood, collected 28 days after the second dose of the MenACWY control vaccine. The CDR3 loop reads CASSSGEIYEQYF. CDR3 in DNA: TGTGCCAGCAGCTCGGGGGAGATATACGAGCAGTACTTC.